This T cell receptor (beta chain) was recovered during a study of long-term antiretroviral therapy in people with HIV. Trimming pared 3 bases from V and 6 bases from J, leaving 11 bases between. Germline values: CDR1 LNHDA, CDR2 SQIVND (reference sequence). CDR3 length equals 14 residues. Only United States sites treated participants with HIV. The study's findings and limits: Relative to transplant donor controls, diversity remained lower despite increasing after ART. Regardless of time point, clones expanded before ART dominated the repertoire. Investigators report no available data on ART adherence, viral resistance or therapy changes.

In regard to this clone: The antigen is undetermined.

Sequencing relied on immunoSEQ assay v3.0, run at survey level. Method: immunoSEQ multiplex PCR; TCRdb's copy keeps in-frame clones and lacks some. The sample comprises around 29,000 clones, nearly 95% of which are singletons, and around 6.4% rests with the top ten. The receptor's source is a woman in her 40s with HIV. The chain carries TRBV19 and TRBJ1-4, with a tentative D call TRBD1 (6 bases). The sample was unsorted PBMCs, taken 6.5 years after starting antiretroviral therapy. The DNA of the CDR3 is TGTGCCAGTAGTATCGGACAGCCCGATGAAAAACTGTTTTTT. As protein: CASSIGQPDEKLFF.